These T cell receptor beta chains were read from a single sample in a study of radiation and T cells in renal cell carcinoma. Generated by immunoSEQ multiplex PCR, the TCRdb table keeps only in-frame clones and is missing some. In the table there are some 150,000 clones, roughly 87% of which are singletons. The material sequenced was blood, taken from a patient whose treatment included radiotherapy and nephrectomy. All receptors come from a woman between 45 and 60 years old with renal cell carcinoma. Each CDR3 is given with its conserved first and last residue. Fields, in order: J gene, clone size, V gene, D gene, CDR3 DNA, CDR3 protein. A D gene is named only where the DNA matches it firmly. Not every row has a clone size; where given, it reads once, few, many or a size class.

J gene: TRBJ2-7; clone size: .; V gene: TRBV5-4; D gene: .; CDR3 DNA: TGTGCCAGCAGCTTAGGGGGGGCAGGGGGCCACAACGAGCAGTACTTC; CDR3 protein: CASSLGGAGGHNEQYF
J gene: TRBJ2-1; clone size: .; V gene: TRBV7-2; D gene: TRBD2; CDR3 DNA: TGTGCCAGCAGCTTCCCCGGACTAGCGGGGAACAATGAGCAGTTCTTC; CDR3 protein: CASSFPGLAGNNEQFF
J gene: TRBJ1-1; clone size: .; V gene: TRBV7-9; D gene: .; CDR3 DNA: TGTGCCAGCAGCCGGTGGCGGGGTCTGATCGAGAACACTGAAGCTTTCTTT; CDR3 protein: CASSRWRGLIENTEAFF
J gene: TRBJ2-1; clone size: .; V gene: TRBV6-1; D gene: .; CDR3 DNA: TGTGCCAGCAAACTCCTAGAAACTAATGAGCAGTTCTTC; CDR3 protein: CASKLLETNEQFF
J gene: TRBJ1-4; clone size: .; V gene: TRBV25-1; D gene: .; CDR3 DNA: TGTGCCAGCAGATCTACAACTAATGAAAAACTGTTTTTT; CDR3 protein: CASRSTTNEKLFF
J gene: TRBJ2-7; clone size: few; V gene: TRBV18; D gene: TRBD1; CDR3 DNA: TGTGCCAGCTCACCTAGGGGGACAGGGGACGAGCAGTACTTC; CDR3 protein: CASSPRGTGDEQYF
J gene: TRBJ2-1; clone size: .; V gene: TRBV6-5; D gene: .; CDR3 DNA: TGTGCCAGCAGTATCGACAGGAGCTCCTACAATGAGCAGTTCTTC; CDR3 protein: CASSIDRSSYNEQFF
J gene: TRBJ2-3; clone size: .; V gene: TRBV5-6; D gene: TRBD2; CDR3 DNA: TGTGCCAGCAGCCCGGGACTAGCGGGGGGTAGCACAGATACGCAGTATTTT; CDR3 protein: CASSPGLAGGSTDTQYF
J gene: TRBJ1-5; clone size: .; V gene: TRBV6-4; D gene: TRBD1; CDR3 DNA: TGTGCCAGCAGTACCGACAGGGATCAGCCCCAGCATTTT; CDR3 protein: CASSTDRDQPQHF
J gene: TRBJ1-1; clone size: few; V gene: TRBV10-3; D gene: .; CDR3 DNA: TGTGCCATCAGTGAGTCCTCGGGCCACACTGAAGCTTTCTTT; CDR3 protein: CAISESSGHTEAFF
J gene: TRBJ1-1; clone size: .; V gene: TRBV5-1; D gene: .; CDR3 DNA: TGCGCCAGCAGCGAGTCTCAAGTAACTGAAGCTTTCTTT; CDR3 protein: CASSESQVTEAFF
J gene: TRBJ2-7; clone size: .; V gene: TRBV10-2; D gene: .; CDR3 DNA: TGCGCCAGCAGGGAAGACCTATACGAGCAGTACTTC; CDR3 protein: CASREDLYEQYF
J gene: TRBJ2-6; clone size: .; V gene: TRBV6-1; D gene: .; CDR3 DNA: TGTGCCAGCAGTGAAGTAGCTGCAGGGTGGACCAGTTCTGGGGCCAACGTCCTGACTTTC; CDR3 protein: CASSEVAAGWTSSGANVLTF
J gene: TRBJ2-2; clone size: .; V gene: TRBV7-8; D gene: .; CDR3 DNA: TGTGCCAGCAGCCCCTCCCCCACCGGGGAGCTGTTTTTT; CDR3 protein: CASSPSPTGELFF
J gene: TRBJ2-2; clone size: .; V gene: TRBV7-9; D gene: .; CDR3 DNA: TGTGCCAGCAGTTATACAGGGCCCGGGGAGCTGTTTTTT; CDR3 protein: CASSYTGPGELFF
J gene: TRBJ1-3; clone size: .; V gene: TRBV4-1; D gene: .; CDR3 DNA: TGCGCCAGCAGCCAAGATAGGGCGGGGAGTCGCTCTGGAAACACCATATATTTT; CDR3 protein: CASSQDRAGSRSGNTIYF
J gene: TRBJ1-5; clone size: .; V gene: TRBV6-1; D gene: .; CDR3 DNA: TGTGCCAGCAGTTTGAACAATCAGCCCCAGCATTTT; CDR3 protein: CASSLNNQPQHF
J gene: TRBJ1-1; clone size: .; V gene: TRBV19; D gene: .; CDR3 DNA: TGTGCCAAAAAGAACCGGGACACTGGGAACACTGAAGCTTTCTTT; CDR3 protein: CAKKNRDTGNTEAFF
J gene: TRBJ2-2; clone size: .; V gene: TRBV9; D gene: TRBD1; CDR3 DNA: TGTGCCAGCAGCGCCATCACCCCCGGGACAGGGAGGTTGCCCGGGGAGCTGTTTTTT; CDR3 protein: CASSAITPGTGRLPGELFF
J gene: TRBJ2-3; clone size: .; V gene: TRBV14; D gene: TRBD2; CDR3 DNA: TGTGCCAGCAGCCTGCTGGCGGGGGGGCGCACAGATACGCAGTATTTT; CDR3 protein: CASSLLAGGRTDTQYF
J gene: TRBJ1-2; clone size: .; V gene: TRBV5-8; D gene: .; CDR3 DNA: TGTGCCAGCAGCTCCAGGGTATCTGGCTACACCTTC; CDR3 protein: CASSSRVSGYTF
J gene: TRBJ2-2; clone size: once; V gene: TRBV7-3; D gene: TRBD2; CDR3 DNA: TGTGCCAGCAGCACATCCCCTAGCGGGGGGGGGCTGTTTTTT; CDR3 protein: CASSTSPSGGGLFF
J gene: TRBJ1-4; clone size: .; V gene: TRBV4-3; D gene: .; CDR3 DNA: TGCGCCAGCAGCCAAGATGGAGCAACTAATGAAAAACTGTTTTTT; CDR3 protein: CASSQDGATNEKLFF
J gene: TRBJ1-2; clone size: once; V gene: TRBV13; D gene: .; CDR3 DNA: TGTGCCAGCAGCTCGCCCGGGCAGGCCTATGGCTACACCTTC; CDR3 protein: CASSSPGQAYGYTF
J gene: TRBJ2-5; clone size: .; V gene: TRBV7-2; D gene: .; CDR3 DNA: TGTGCCAGCAGCAAAGGGGCTAGCGTGGAGACCCAGTACTTC; CDR3 protein: CASSKGASVETQYF
J gene: TRBJ2-5; clone size: .; V gene: TRBV2; D gene: TRBD2; CDR3 DNA: TGTGCCAGCAGTGAGTTCCTAGCGGGGGCGGGAGAGACCCAGTACTTC; CDR3 protein: CASSEFLAGAGETQYF
J gene: TRBJ1-2; clone size: .; V gene: TRBV27; D gene: .; CDR3 DNA: TGTGCCAGCAGCCCGGGCCTTTCGGGTTACACCTTC; CDR3 protein: CASSPGLSGYTF
J gene: TRBJ1-4; clone size: .; V gene: TRBV7-2; D gene: .; CDR3 DNA: TGTGCCAGCAGCCTCCAGCCCCCAGGGGCGGGTGATGAAAAACTGTTTTTT; CDR3 protein: CASSLQPPGAGDEKLFF
J gene: TRBJ2-7; clone size: .; V gene: TRBV7-2; D gene: .; CDR3 DNA: TGTGCCAGCAGTCCGTTCGGGGGCTCCTACGAGCAGTACTTC; CDR3 protein: CASSPFGGSYEQYF
J gene: TRBJ2-3; clone size: .; V gene: TRBV6-6; D gene: .; CDR3 DNA: TGTGCCAGCAGCTACCCGGGACATGGCACAGATACGCAGTATTTT; CDR3 protein: CASSYPGHGTDTQYF
J gene: TRBJ1-6; clone size: .; V gene: TRBV6-6; D gene: .; CDR3 DNA: TGTGCCAGCAGGGGACCGTCCGATAATTCACCCCTCCACTTT; CDR3 protein: CASRGPSDNSPLHF
J gene: TRBJ1-6; clone size: .; V gene: TRBV6-5; D gene: .; CDR3 DNA: TGTGCCAGCAGCCTACGTAATTCACCCCTCCACTTT; CDR3 protein: CASSLRNSPLHF
J gene: TRBJ1-1; clone size: .; V gene: TRBV29-1; D gene: .; CDR3 DNA: TGCAGCCTGGTCTTCGGGTTCAACACTGAAGCTTTCTTT; CDR3 protein: CSLVFGFNTEAFF
J gene: TRBJ1-3; clone size: .; V gene: TRBV4-1; D gene: .; CDR3 DNA: TGCGCCAGCAGCCAATTCCTGGACTCTGGAAACACCATATATTTT; CDR3 protein: CASSQFLDSGNTIYF
J gene: TRBJ2-7; clone size: .; V gene: TRBV11-3; D gene: .; CDR3 DNA: TGTGCCAGCAGCTTAAGTATGGGCTACGAGCAGTACTTC; CDR3 protein: CASSLSMGYEQYF
J gene: TRBJ1-6; clone size: once; V gene: TRBV29-1; D gene: .; CDR3 DNA: TGCAGCGTCAGCGTCACCGGTAATTCACCCCTCCACTTT; CDR3 protein: CSVSVTGNSPLHF
J gene: TRBJ2-5; clone size: once; V gene: TRBV6-4; D gene: TRBD2; CDR3 DNA: TGTGCCAGCAGTGACATAATAGCGGGGGGGTCACAGACCCAGTACTTC; CDR3 protein: CASSDIIAGGSQTQYF
J gene: TRBJ2-1; clone size: .; V gene: TRBV27; D gene: .; CDR3 DNA: TGTGCCAGCAGTTTACCTCCCCAGAACAATGAGCAGTTCTTC; CDR3 protein: CASSLPPQNNEQFF
J gene: TRBJ1-2; clone size: once; V gene: TRBV5-1; D gene: .; CDR3 DNA: TGCGCCAGCAGCGCGGACGGCTACTATGGCTACACCTTC; CDR3 protein: CASSADGYYGYTF
J gene: TRBJ1-5; clone size: once; V gene: TRBV19; D gene: .; CDR3 DNA: TGTGCCAGTAGTTCGGTGGGAGGGGATCAGCCCCAGCATTTT; CDR3 protein: CASSSVGGDQPQHF
J gene: TRBJ1-3; clone size: once; V gene: TRBV5-1; D gene: .; CDR3 DNA: TGCGCCAGCAGCTTGGAGGGGCAATCGGCTGGAAACACCATATATTTT; CDR3 protein: CASSLEGQSAGNTIYF
J gene: TRBJ1-1; clone size: .; V gene: TRBV6-1; D gene: .; CDR3 DNA: TGTGCCAGCAGTGACGAGGGGCTTCACACTGAAGCTTTCTTT; CDR3 protein: CASSDEGLHTEAFF
J gene: TRBJ2-3; clone size: .; V gene: TRBV2; D gene: .; CDR3 DNA: TGTGCCAGCAGTGAAGGTGGGGGGAGTGGCGATACGCAGTATTTT; CDR3 protein: CASSEGGGSGDTQYF
J gene: TRBJ2-3; clone size: .; V gene: TRBV4-3; D gene: .; CDR3 DNA: TGCGCCAGCAGCCACAGGACTATACGCACAGATACGCAGTATTTT; CDR3 protein: CASSHRTIRTDTQYF
J gene: TRBJ1-5; clone size: once; V gene: TRBV7-2; D gene: .; CDR3 DNA: TGTGCCAGCAGCTTAGCTACAGGCACCCGGCCTGGGCAGCCCCAGCATTTT; CDR3 protein: CASSLATGTRPGQPQHF
J gene: TRBJ1-2; clone size: .; V gene: TRBV25-1; D gene: .; CDR3 DNA: TGTGCCAGCAGTGCCCAAGCGGACTTACTTGGGGGCTATGGCTACACCTTC; CDR3 protein: CASSAQADLLGGYGYTF
J gene: TRBJ1-5; clone size: .; V gene: TRBV6-1; D gene: TRBD1; CDR3 DNA: TGTGCCAGCAGCGGGACAGGGAGCCTCAATCAGCCCCAACATTTT; CDR3 protein: CASSGTGSLNQPQHF
J gene: TRBJ1-2; clone size: .; V gene: TRBV4-3; D gene: .; CDR3 DNA: TGCGCCAGCAGCCAAGATACAGGGTTCCAATATGGCTACACCTTC; CDR3 protein: CASSQDTGFQYGYTF
J gene: TRBJ2-7; clone size: .; V gene: TRBV4-1; D gene: TRBD2; CDR3 DNA: TGCGCCAGCAGCCAATGGGACTACTCCTACGAGCAGTACTTC; CDR3 protein: CASSQWDYSYEQYF
J gene: TRBJ2-1; clone size: .; V gene: TRBV5-1; D gene: TRBD2; CDR3 DNA: TGCGCCAGCAGCTTGGTTGCGGGGGGGCGGTACAATGAGCAGTTCTTC; CDR3 protein: CASSLVAGGRYNEQFF
J gene: TRBJ1-4; clone size: .; V gene: TRBV30; D gene: TRBD1; CDR3 DNA: TGTGCCTGGACCTCCACAGGGGACGAAAAACTGTTTTTT; CDR3 protein: CAWTSTGDEKLFF
J gene: TRBJ1-4; clone size: .; V gene: TRBV7-9; D gene: .; CDR3 DNA: TGTGCCAGCAGCTCACGATCCGGGGGACTAATCGGTGAAAAACTGTTTTTT; CDR3 protein: CASSSRSGGLIGEKLFF
J gene: TRBJ1-5; clone size: .; V gene: TRBV6-6; D gene: TRBD1; CDR3 DNA: TGTGCCAGCTCTCCCCGGGACAGGGGTTCTAATCAGCCCCAGCATTTT; CDR3 protein: CASSPRDRGSNQPQHF
J gene: TRBJ2-5; clone size: .; V gene: TRBV10-1; D gene: TRBD1; CDR3 DNA: TGCGCCAGCAGTACAGGGGGTGAAGAGACCCAGTACTTC; CDR3 protein: CASSTGGEETQYF
J gene: TRBJ1-4; clone size: .; V gene: TRBV5-1; D gene: .; CDR3 DNA: TGCGCCAGCAGCTCTACCTGGGACGGAGGGGAACTGTTTTTT; CDR3 protein: CASSSTWDGGELFF
J gene: TRBJ1-2; clone size: once; V gene: TRBV5-6; D gene: .; CDR3 DNA: TGTGCCAGCAGCTTGGAATACAGGGTGAAAGGCTACACCTTC; CDR3 protein: CASSLEYRVKGYTF
J gene: TRBJ2-5; clone size: .; V gene: TRBV4-1; D gene: TRBD2; CDR3 DNA: TGCGCCAGCAGCCAAGATTGGCGGCGGAGCGGGGGTAGGGAGACCCAGTACTTC; CDR3 protein: CASSQDWRRSGGRETQYF